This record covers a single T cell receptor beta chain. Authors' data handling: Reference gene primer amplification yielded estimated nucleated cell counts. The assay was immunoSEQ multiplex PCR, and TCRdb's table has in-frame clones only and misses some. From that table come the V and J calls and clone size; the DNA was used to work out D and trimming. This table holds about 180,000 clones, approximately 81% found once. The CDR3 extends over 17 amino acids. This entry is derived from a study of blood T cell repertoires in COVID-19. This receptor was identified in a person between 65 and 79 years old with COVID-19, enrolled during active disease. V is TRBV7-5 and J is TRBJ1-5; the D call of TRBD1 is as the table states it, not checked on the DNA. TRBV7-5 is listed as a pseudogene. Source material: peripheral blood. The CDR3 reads CARSNQDHGTANQPQHF. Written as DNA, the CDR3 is TGTGCCAGAAGCAACCAAGACCATGGGACAGCGAATCAGCCCCAGCATTTT.